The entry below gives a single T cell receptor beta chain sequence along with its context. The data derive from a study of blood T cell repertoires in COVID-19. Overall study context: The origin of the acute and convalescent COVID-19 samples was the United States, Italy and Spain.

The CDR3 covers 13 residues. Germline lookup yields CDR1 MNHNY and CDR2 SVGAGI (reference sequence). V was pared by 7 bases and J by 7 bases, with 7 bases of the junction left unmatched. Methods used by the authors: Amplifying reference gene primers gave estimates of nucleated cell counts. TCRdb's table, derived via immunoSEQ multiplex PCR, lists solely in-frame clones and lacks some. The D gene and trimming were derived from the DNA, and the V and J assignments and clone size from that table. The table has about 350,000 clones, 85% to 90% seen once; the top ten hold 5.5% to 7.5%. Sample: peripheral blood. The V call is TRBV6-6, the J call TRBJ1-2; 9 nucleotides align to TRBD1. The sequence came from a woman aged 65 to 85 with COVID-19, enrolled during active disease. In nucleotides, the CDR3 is TGTGCCAGCATCGCACAGGGGGCGCTTGGCTACACCTTC. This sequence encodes CASIAQGALGYTF.